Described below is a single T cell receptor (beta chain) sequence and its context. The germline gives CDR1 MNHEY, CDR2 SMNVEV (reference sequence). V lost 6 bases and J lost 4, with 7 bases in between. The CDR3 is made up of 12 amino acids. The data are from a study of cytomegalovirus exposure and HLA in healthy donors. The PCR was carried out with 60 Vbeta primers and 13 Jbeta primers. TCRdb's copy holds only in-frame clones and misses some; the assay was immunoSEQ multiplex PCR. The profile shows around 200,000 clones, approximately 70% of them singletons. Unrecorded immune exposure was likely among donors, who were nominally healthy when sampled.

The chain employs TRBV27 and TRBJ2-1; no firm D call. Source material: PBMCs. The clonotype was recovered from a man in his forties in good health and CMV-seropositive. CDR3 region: CASRAGYNEQFF. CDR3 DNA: TGTGCCAGCAGAGCCGGGTACAATGAGCAGTTCTTC.